This entry is about one T cell receptor (beta chain). The germline V and J ends were trimmed by 8 bases and 5 bases, with 21 bases remaining between them. Germline CDR1 and CDR2: ENHRY and SYGVKD. The CDR3 spans 15 residues. Method: immunoSEQ multiplex PCR; TCRdb's copy keeps in-frame clones and lacks some. Here the sample spans approximately 310,000 clones, 80% to 90% being singletons. The entry originates in a study of blood T cell repertoires in COVID-19. This TCR came from a woman between 50 and 59 years old who had recovered from COVID-19. This chain joins TRBV10-3 and TRBJ1-2; tentatively, D is TRBD1 (6 bases). The sequencing input was peripheral blood. The DNA for the CDR3 is TGTGCCATCGCTGTACAGGGAAGGGGAGAATATGGCTACACCTTC. Translated: CAIAVQGRGEYGYTF.